Given below is one T cell receptor beta chain in context. This record comes from a study of blood T cell repertoires in COVID-19. Study as a whole: The United States, Italy and Spain were the sources of the acute and convalescent COVID-19 samples. PBMCs, B-cell-depleted T cells, or T cells provided the cDNA or gDNA that made up the material.

In the source study's methods: Reference gene primer amplification yielded estimated nucleated cell counts. Profiled with immunoSEQ multiplex PCR; TCRdb holds only in-frame clones, not every one. V, J and clone size reflect that table, while D and trimming were determined from the DNA. The table includes roughly 220,000 clones, 70% to 85% detected once. The CDR3 length is 13 residues. Germline CDR1 MNHNY, CDR2 SVGAGI (reference sequence). Trimming removed 8 bases at V and 1 base at J, with 11 bases between. The rearrangement links TRBV6-6 to TRBJ1-2; possible D gene TRBD1, 6 bases. The sequenced sample consisted of peripheral blood. The sequence was obtained from a woman between 40 and 55 years old who had recovered from COVID-19. CDR3 residues: CASVDSNNYGYTF. For the CDR3, the DNA is TGTGCCAGCGTGGACAGCAATAACTATGGCTACACCTTC.